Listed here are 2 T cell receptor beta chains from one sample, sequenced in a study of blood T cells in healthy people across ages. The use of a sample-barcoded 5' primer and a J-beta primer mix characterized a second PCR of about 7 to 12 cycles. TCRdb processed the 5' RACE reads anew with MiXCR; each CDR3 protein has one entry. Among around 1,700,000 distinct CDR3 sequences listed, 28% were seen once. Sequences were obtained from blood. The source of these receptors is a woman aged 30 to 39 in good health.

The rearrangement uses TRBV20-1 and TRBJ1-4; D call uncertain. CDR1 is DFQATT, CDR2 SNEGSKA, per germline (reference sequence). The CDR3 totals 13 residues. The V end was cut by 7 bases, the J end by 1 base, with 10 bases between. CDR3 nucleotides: TGCAGTGTTAAAACAGTAACTAATGAAAAACTGTTTTTT. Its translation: CSVKTVTNEKLFF.

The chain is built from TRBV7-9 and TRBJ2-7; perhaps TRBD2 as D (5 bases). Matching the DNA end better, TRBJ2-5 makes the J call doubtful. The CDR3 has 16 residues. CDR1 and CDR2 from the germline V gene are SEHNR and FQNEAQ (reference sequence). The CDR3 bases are TGTGCCAGCAGCCTGAGCGGTCGTACCATGCCGGAGACCCAGTACTTC. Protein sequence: CASSLSGRTMPETQYF.